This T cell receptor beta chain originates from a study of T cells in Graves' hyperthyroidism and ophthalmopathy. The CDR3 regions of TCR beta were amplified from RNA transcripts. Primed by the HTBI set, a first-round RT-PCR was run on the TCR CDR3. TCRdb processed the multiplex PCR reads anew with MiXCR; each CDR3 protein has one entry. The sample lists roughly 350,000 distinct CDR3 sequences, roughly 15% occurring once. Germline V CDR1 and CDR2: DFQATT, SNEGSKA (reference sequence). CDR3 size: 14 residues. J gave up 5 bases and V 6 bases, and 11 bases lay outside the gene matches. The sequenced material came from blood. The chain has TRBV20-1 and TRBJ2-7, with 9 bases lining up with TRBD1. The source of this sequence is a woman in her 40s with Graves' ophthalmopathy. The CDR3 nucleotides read TGCAGTGCCAACTCCGGGACAGGGACCCACGAGCAGTACTTC. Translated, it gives CSANSGTGTHEQYF.